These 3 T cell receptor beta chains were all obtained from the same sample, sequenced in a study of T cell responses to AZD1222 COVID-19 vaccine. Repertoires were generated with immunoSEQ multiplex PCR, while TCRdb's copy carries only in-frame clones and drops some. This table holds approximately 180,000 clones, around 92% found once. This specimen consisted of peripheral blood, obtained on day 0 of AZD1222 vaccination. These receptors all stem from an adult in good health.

The CDR3 DNA sequence: TGTGCCTTAGGAGGACAGACGTCCTCCTACGAGCAGTACTTC. It specifies CALGGQTSSYEQYF. The V gene is TRBV30, the J gene TRBJ2-7; maybe TRBD1 (6 bases). The length of the CDR3 is 14 residues. V was shortened by 7 bases and J by 0 bases, with 16 bases between the two germline ends. Germline-derived CDR1 and CDR2 are GTSNPN and SVGIG (reference sequence).

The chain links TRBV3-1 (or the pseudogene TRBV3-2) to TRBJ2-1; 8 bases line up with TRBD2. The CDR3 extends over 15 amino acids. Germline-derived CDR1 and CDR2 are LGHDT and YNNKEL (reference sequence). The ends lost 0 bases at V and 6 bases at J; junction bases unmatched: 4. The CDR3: CASSQELAESNEQFF. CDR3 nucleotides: TGTGCCAGCAGCCAAGAACTAGCGGAATCCAATGAGCAGTTCTTC.

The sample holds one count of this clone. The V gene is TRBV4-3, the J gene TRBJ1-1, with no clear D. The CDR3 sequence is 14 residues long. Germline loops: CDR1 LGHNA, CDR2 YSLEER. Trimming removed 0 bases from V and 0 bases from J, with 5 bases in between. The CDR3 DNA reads TGCGCCAGCAGCCAAGAACGATTGAACACTGAAGCTTTCTTT. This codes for CASSQERLNTEAFF.